This T cell receptor beta chain was observed in a study of T-cell memory formation after mild COVID-19. Turning to the study itself: There were largely donor-specific TCR clusters.

This clonotype came up a few times. TCR alpha and TCR beta cDNA libraries with sample barcodes and UMIs came from 5'RACE using constant-segment primers. TCRdb ran MiXCR on the 5' RACE reads and lists one entry per CDR3 protein. The repertoire consists of about half a million distinct CDR3 sequences, with 18% occurring once and the leading ten covering about 12%. The ends were cut back, 6 bases at V and 6 bases at J, with 18 bases in the middle. The CDR3 spans 15 residues. Germline assignment: CDR1 MDHEN and CDR2 SYDVKM. This receptor was taken from an adult woman who had mild COVID-19 (a few samples of this study predate the infection). Cell type and time point are not known. The sequenced sample consisted of PBMCs or a T cell subset sorted from them (not recorded which). The chain couples TRBV28 to TRBJ2-1, with a tentative D call TRBD2 (6 bases). CDR3 coding DNA: TGTGCCAGCAGACTTCGGGAGTCCCTCACCAATGAGCAGTTCTTC. Translated, it gives CASRLRESLTNEQFF.